What follows is one T cell receptor (beta chain) and its context. The antigen remains undetermined. This CDR3 has 15 residues. The V end was cut by 3 bases, the J end by 2 bases, with 13 bases between. This sample was included in a study of identical twins. A universal primer site was created by template switching, with the cDNA bearing unique molecular identifiers. TCRdb ran MiXCR on the 5' RACE reads and lists one entry per CDR3 protein. Of 1,800,000 or so distinct CDR3 sequences in the sample, roughly a third are singletons; the top ten hold approximately 0.25%. Study results and caveats: Cross-sectional statistical analysis, not tracking of the same donors, underpinned the conclusions. A lower insertion count was a feature of abundant cord blood beta clonotypes, with no such feature in memory repertoires. There is a chance that invariant MAIT and iNKT cells partially muddied zero-insertion analyses.

Material: cord blood. The sequence derives from a newborn girl in good health. V and J are TRBV12-3 or TRBV12-4 and TRBJ2-5, with TRBD1 as a possible D gene (5 bases). As DNA, the CDR3 is TGTGCCAGCAGTTTTTCGGTGGGGCGACAAGAGACCCAGTACTTC. It encodes CASSFSVGRQETQYF.